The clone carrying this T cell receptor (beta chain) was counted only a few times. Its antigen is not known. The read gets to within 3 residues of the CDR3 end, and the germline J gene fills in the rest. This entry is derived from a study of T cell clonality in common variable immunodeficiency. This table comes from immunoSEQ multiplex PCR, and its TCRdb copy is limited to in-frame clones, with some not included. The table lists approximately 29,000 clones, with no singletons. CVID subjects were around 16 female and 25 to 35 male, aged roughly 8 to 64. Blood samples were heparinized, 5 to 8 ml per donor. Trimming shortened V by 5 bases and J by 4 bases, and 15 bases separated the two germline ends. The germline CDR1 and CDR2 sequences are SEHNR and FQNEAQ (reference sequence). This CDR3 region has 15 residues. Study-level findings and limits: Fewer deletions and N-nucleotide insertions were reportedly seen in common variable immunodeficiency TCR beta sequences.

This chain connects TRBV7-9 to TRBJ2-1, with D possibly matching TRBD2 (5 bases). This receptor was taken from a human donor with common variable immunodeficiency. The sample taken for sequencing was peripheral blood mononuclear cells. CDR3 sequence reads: CASSGEGRVYNEQFF. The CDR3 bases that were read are TGTGCCAGCAGCGGCGAGGGTAGGGTTTACAATGAG.